Following are 31 T cell receptor beta chains from one sample sequenced in a study of cytomegalovirus exposure and HLA in healthy donors (dated by TCRdb to the late 2010s). The library was made by the immunoSEQ multiplex PCR assay. The multiplex PCR relied on a mix of 60 forward primers for TCR Vbeta segments and 13 reverse primers for TCR Jbeta segments. What TCRdb holds here is the immuneACCESS table cut down to in-frame rearrangements. Part of the clones is not present; checked against another copy, under half of the missing clones reflect an unresolved V gene, and the others are unexplained. The sample table shows some 150,000 clones, and about 68% are seen once. The ten largest make up roughly 2% of the sample. The material sequenced was PBMCs. The receptors originated from a man aged 25 to 40 in good health and CMV-seronegative.

The genes are TRBV30 and TRBJ1-3; D ambiguous. Germline values: CDR1 GTSNPN, CDR2 SVGIG (reference sequence). This CDR3 has 16 residues. Trimming removed 1 base at V and 2 bases at J, with 15 bases between. The CDR3 sequence is CAWSAAGTHPGNTIYF. The CDR3 nucleotides are TGTGCCTGGAGTGCAGCGGGAACCCATCCTGGAAACACCATATATTTT.

V is TRBV7-9 and J is TRBJ1-6; the D gene is possibly TRBD1 (5 bases). The V and J ends lost 5 bases and 7 bases respectively, with 9 bases between them. Per germline, CDR1 SEHNR and CDR2 FQNEAQ (reference sequence). The CDR3 loop spans 13 amino acids. DNA for the CDR3: TGTGCCAGCAGCCTGGACACGAATTCACCCCTCCACTTT. Its translation: CASSLDTNSPLHF.

The genes are TRBV28 and TRBJ1-6, with D perhaps TRBD1 (5 bases). The CDR3 runs to 16 residues. Germline-derived CDR1 and CDR2 are MDHEN and SYDVKM. The ends were cut back, 5 bases at V and 4 bases at J, with 15 bases in the middle. The CDR3 DNA reads TGTGCCAGCAGTGTAACACAGGCCGGATATAATTCACCCCTCCACTTT. This codes for CASSVTQAGYNSPLHF. Full variable domain (outside the CDR3, taken from reference TRBV28 and TRBJ1-6): DVKVTQSSRYLVKRTGEKVFLECVQDMDHENMFWYRQDPGLGLRLIYFSYDVKMKEKGDIPEGYSVSREKKERFSLILESASTNQTSMYLCASSVTQAGYNSPLHFGNGTRLTVT.

The chain uses TRBV5-1 and TRBJ1-2; D is unclear. This CDR3 is built from 15 residues. The germline gives CDR1 SGHRS, CDR2 YFSETQ. V was shortened by 3 bases and J by 7 bases, with 19 bases between the two germline ends. The CDR3 sequence is CASSWRGDLDSGYTF. The CDR3 region has the DNA TGCGCCAGCAGCTGGCGCGGGGATCTAGATAGTGGCTACACCTTC.

The rearrangement links TRBV5-4 to TRBJ2-3, with 7 bases fitting TRBD2. The V and J ends lost 0 bases and 0 bases, in that order; junction bases with no gene match: 7. The CDR3 runs to 17 residues. CDR1 and CDR2 (germline): SGHNT, YYREEE (reference sequence). Here the CDR3 DNA reads TGTGCCAGCAGCTTGGGACTAGCCGGAACTAGCACAGATACGCAGTATTTT. It codes for CASSLGLAGTSTDTQYF.

The rearrangement uses TRBV4-2 and TRBJ2-7; weak D call: TRBD2 (6 bases). The CDR3 is 15 residues long. Germline V gene sequence: CDR1 LGHNA, CDR2 YNFKEQ. V lost 2 bases and J lost 3, with 14 bases in between. This chain's CDR3 is CASSQSRLELYEQYF. The CDR3 nucleotides are TGTGCCAGCAGCCAATCCCGACTAGAACTCTACGAGCAGTACTTC.

The V and J genes are TRBV5-1 and TRBJ2-3; 12 bases map to TRBD2. Germline V gene sequence: CDR1 SGHRS, CDR2 YFSETQ. The length of the CDR3 is 15 residues. Trimming removed 3 bases from V and 4 bases from J; junction bases left unmatched: 3. The CDR3 reads CASSYWTSGADTQYF. DNA for the CDR3: TGCGCCAGCAGCTACTGGACTAGCGGGGCAGATACGCAGTATTTT.

This clone was detected once. V usage is TRBV4-2 and J usage is TRBJ1-1; maybe TRBD1 (5 bases). The V gene lost 2 bases and the J gene lost 7 bases, with 26 bases spanning the gap. This CDR3 is built from 18 residues. In germline, CDR1 is LGHNA, CDR2 YNFKEQ. The CDR3 DNA is TGTGCCAGCAGCCAATATAGGATATCAGGGAGGAATCGGCTTGAAGCTTTCTTT. It encodes CASSQYRISGRNRLEAFF.

The V and J genes are TRBV18 and TRBJ1-1; TRBD1 matches at 8 bases. Losses at the gene ends were 5 bases for V and 0 bases for J; bases not matched to a gene: 5. Germline V gives CDR1 KGHSH, CDR2 LQKENI. The CDR3 covers 15 residues. The CDR3 sequence is CASSYGTGVNTEAFF. CDR3 nucleotides: TGTGCCAGCTCATATGGGACAGGAGTGAACACTGAAGCTTTCTTT.

The rearrangement joins TRBV5-6 to TRBJ2-6, with 9 bases fitting TRBD1. The length of the CDR3 is 17 residues. Germline loops: CDR1 SGHDT, CDR2 YYEEEE. Unmatched junction bases numbered 5, after V lost 4 bases and J lost 0 bases. CDR3 protein: CASSVGDRDSGANVLTF. Here the CDR3 DNA reads TGTGCCAGCAGCGTGGGGGACAGGGACTCTGGGGCCAACGTCCTGACTTTC.

This clone came up a few times. The chain is built from TRBV6-5 and TRBJ1-1; D possibly corresponds to TRBD1 (5 bases). In germline, CDR1 is MNHEY, CDR2 SVGAGI. This CDR3 comprises 14 residues. Trimming removed 2 bases at V and 1 base at J, with 8 bases between. In DNA, the CDR3 is TGTGCCAGCAGTTACGCGACAGAGAACACTGAAGCTTTCTTT. Its protein is CASSYATENTEAFF.

The chain has TRBV19 and TRBJ2-2; D uncertain. V shed 1 base and J shed 5 bases, with 8 bases lying between them. This CDR3 has 14 amino acids. Germline V gene sequence: CDR1 LNHDA, CDR2 SQIVND (reference sequence). CDR3 sequence: CASSIGGPTGELFF. The CDR3 coding sequence is TGTGCCAGTAGTATAGGTGGGCCTACCGGGGAGCTGTTTTTT.

The chain joins TRBV7-3 to TRBJ2-2, with 7 positions matching TRBD1. Germline V gene data show CDR1 as SGHTA and CDR2 as FQGTGA. V shed 8 bases, J shed 3 bases, and the junction held 6 bases outside the gene matches. This CDR3 contains 14 residues. The CDR3 sequence: CASATGAYTGELFF. CDR3 nucleotides: TGTGCCAGCGCCACAGGGGCATACACCGGGGAGCTGTTTTTT.

This clone was counted a few times. This chain links TRBV7-9 with TRBJ1-5; 9 bases match TRBD1. Looked up from germline, CDR1 is SEHNR and CDR2 is FQNEAQ (reference sequence). The CDR3 extends over 17 amino acids. V trimming: 2 bases; J trimming: 6 bases; junction bases outside the gene matches: 11. In DNA, the CDR3 is TGTGCCAGCAGCTTATTTCCAAGGGACAGGGTCCCTCAGCCCCAGCATTTT. Its protein is CASSLFPRDRVPQPQHF.

In DNA form, the CDR3 reads TGTGCCAGCAGCGTTGAAGGGACAGATTATGGCTACACCTTC. Encoded protein: CASSVEGTDYGYTF. The rearrangement joins TRBV9 to TRBJ1-2; 7 nucleotides align to TRBD1. With V trimmed by 2 bases and J by 5 bases, 6 bases remained unmatched. Germline-derived CDR1 and CDR2 are SGDLS and YYNGEE. This CDR3 comprises 14 residues.

The genes are TRBV7-9 and TRBJ2-5; possible D gene TRBD2, 7 bases. The V gene's germline CDR1 is SEHNR and CDR2 FQNEAQ (reference sequence). This CDR3 region has 15 residues. V was pared by 1 base and J by 5 bases, with 14 bases between. The chain's CDR3 is CASSLGAGGQETQYF. The DNA for the CDR3 is TGTGCCAGCAGCTTAGGGGCCGGGGGGCAGGAGACCCAGTACTTC.

V and J are TRBV5-4 and TRBJ1-4, with a tentative D call TRBD1 (6 bases). Per germline, CDR1 SGHNT and CDR2 YYREEE (reference sequence). V gave up 2 bases and J gave up 4 bases, with 12 bases separating them. This CDR3 spans 15 amino acids. Here the CDR3 reads CASSLQGDNNEKLFF. The CDR3 bases are TGTGCCAGCAGCTTACAGGGAGACAATAATGAAAAACTGTTTTTT.

The chain uses TRBV6-1 and TRBJ1-5, with D tentatively TRBD1 (5 bases). Trimming cost V 1 base and J 6 bases, with 7 bases left between them. This CDR3 region has 13 residues. The germline CDR1 and CDR2 sequences are MNHNS and SASEGT. DNA of the CDR3: TGTGCCAGCAGTGAAGAAGGGGTTCAGCCCCAGCATTTT. This gives the protein CASSEEGVQPQHF.

The V call is TRBV27, the J call TRBJ2-7; D is possibly TRBD2 (7 bases). The CDR3 has 12 residues. Trimming pared 8 bases from V and 2 bases from J, leaving 10 bases between. The germline V gene has CDR1 MNHEY and CDR2 SMNVEV (reference sequence). CDR3 nucleotide sequence: TGTGCCAGCGGGGGGGGCCCCTACGAGCAGTACTTC. Amino acids: CASGGGPYEQYF.

J is TRBJ2-1 and V is TRBV6-6; possible D gene TRBD1, 6 bases. Trimming removed 5 bases from V and 6 bases from J, with 20 bases in between. This CDR3 has 16 amino acids. Germline assignment: CDR1 MNHNY and CDR2 SVGAGI (reference sequence). CDR3: CASSPNTLTGSNEQFF. CDR3 DNA sequence: TGTGCCAGCAGTCCCAATACTTTAACAGGGTCCAATGAGCAGTTCTTC.

The chain recombines TRBV7-4 with TRBJ2-2; 14 bases agree with TRBD2. The germline V gene encodes CDR1 SGHVT and CDR2 SQSDAQ. With V trimmed by 2 bases and J by 2 bases, 7 bases remained unmatched. CDR3 length equals 19 residues. The CDR3 DNA sequence: TGTGCCAGCAGCTTATCGGGGACTAGCGGGGGCCGAAACACCGGGGAGCTGTTTTTT. Translated, it gives CASSLSGTSGGRNTGELFF.

The gene calls are TRBV7-9 and TRBJ1-4; possible D gene TRBD1, 6 bases. There are 14 residues in the CDR3. Germline CDR1 SEHNR, CDR2 FQNEAQ (reference sequence). V lost 4 bases and J 6 bases, leaving 12 bases between the germline ends. The DNA of the CDR3 is TGTGCCAGCAGCTCTTGGACAGAACATGAAAAACTGTTTTTT. Amino acids: CASSSWTEHEKLFF.

This chain joins TRBV2 and TRBJ2-7; perhaps TRBD2 as D (6 bases). Germline assignment: CDR1 SNHLY and CDR2 FYNNEI. The CDR3 runs 13 residues. The V gene lost 7 bases and the J gene lost 4 bases, with 14 bases spanning the gap. The CDR3 reads CASIPTRGYEQYF. CDR3 nucleotide sequence: TGTGCCAGCATCCCCACCCGGGGGTACGAGCAGTACTTC. The full variable domain, with the rest looked up from reference TRBV2 and TRBJ2-7, is EPEVTQTPSHQVTQMGQEVILRCVPISNHLYFYWYRQILGQKVEFLVSFYNNEISEKSEIFDDQFSVERPDGSNFTLKIRSTKLEDSAMYFCASIPTRGYEQYFGPGTRLTVT.

This chain joins TRBV29-1 and TRBJ1-4; a weak D match, TRBD1 (6 bases). This CDR3 has 13 residues. Between the trimmed V and J ends, which lost 7 bases and 7 bases, there was a span of 16 bases. Germline values: CDR1 SQVTM, CDR2 ANQGSEA. CDR3 nucleotide sequence: TGCAGCGCAAGGACAGTTGAAGGTGAAAAACTGTTTTTT. Translated: CSARTVEGEKLFF.

This clone was seen only a few times. The rearrangement uses TRBV15 and TRBJ2-7, with 8 bases identical to TRBD2. V lost 3 bases to trimming and J lost 2 bases; unmatched junction nucleotides: 3. Per the germline V gene, CDR1 is LNHNV and CDR2 is YYDKDF (reference sequence). This CDR3 is built from 14 residues. CDR3 region: CATSSREGTYEQYF. The CDR3 coding sequence is TGTGCCACCAGCAGTCGGGAGGGGACCTACGAGCAGTACTTC. Drawing the rest from reference TRBV15 and TRBJ2-7, the complete variable domain is DAMVIQNPRYQVTQFGKPVTLSCSQTLNHNVMYWYQQKSSQAPKLLFHYYDKDFNNEADTPDNFQSRRPNTSFCFLDIRSPGLGDTAMYLCATSSREGTYEQYFGPGTRLTVT.

V and J are TRBV25-1 and TRBJ2-7; 8 bases line up with TRBD1. V was pared by 3 bases and J by 5 bases, with 6 bases of the junction left unmatched. In germline, CDR1 is MGHDK, CDR2 SYGVNS. The CDR3 extends over 14 amino acids. In DNA form, the CDR3 reads TGTGCCAGCAGTGACGGGACAGGAGTCCACGAGCAGTACTTC. It encodes CASSDGTGVHEQYF.

The rearrangement links TRBV27 to TRBJ1-2; maybe TRBD1 (5 bases). V lost 2 bases and J lost 6, with 13 bases in between. The CDR3 sequence is 14 residues long. Germline V gene sequence: CDR1 MNHEY, CDR2 SMNVEV (reference sequence). The CDR3 DNA reads as TGTGCCAGCAGTTTAAGGGCCAGGGTGGATGGCTACACCTTC. This gives the protein CASSLRARVDGYTF.

The chain couples TRBV9 to TRBJ2-1; D perhaps matches TRBD1 (5 bases). This CDR3 has 15 residues. Looked up from germline, CDR1 is SGDLS and CDR2 is YYNGEE. V was cut by 2 bases and J by 1 base, with 10 bases left in between. CDR3 nucleotide sequence: TGTGCCAGCAGCGTTAACCAGGGTTCCTACAATGAGCAGTTCTTC. Translated: CASSVNQGSYNEQFF.

The chain couples TRBV29-1 to TRBJ1-2; TRBD1 agrees at 10 bases. CDR1 is SQVTM and CDR2 is ANQGSEA in the germline V gene. Trimming took 5 bases from V and 6 from J; bases not matched to a gene: 6. This CDR3 is 13 amino acids long. The CDR3 region is CSVPPGQGHGYTF. The CDR3 DNA is TGCAGCGTTCCCCCGGGACAGGGGCATGGCTACACCTTC.

This clone was counted once. This chain links TRBV10-2 with TRBJ2-3, with 11 bases aligning to TRBD2. Losses at the gene ends were 0 bases for V and 7 bases for J; bases not matched to a gene: 3. This CDR3 spans 15 amino acids. Looked up from germline, CDR1 is WSHSY and CDR2 is SAAADI. Here the CDR3 reads CASSESLAGVHTQYF. CDR3 bases: TGCGCCAGCAGTGAGTCACTAGCGGGGGTCCATACGCAGTATTTT.

The chain employs TRBV5-6 and TRBJ2-7, with 7 nucleotides matching TRBD1. Germline CDR1 reads SGHDT; CDR2 reads YYEEEE. This CDR3 has 13 residues. V trimming: 4 bases; J trimming: 5 bases; junction bases outside the gene matches: 6. The CDR3 nucleotides read TGTGCCAGCAGCCAGGGGACAGCGCACGAGCAGTACTTC. It translates to CASSQGTAHEQYF.